This entry lists 2 T cell receptor beta chains sequenced from one sample in a study of graft-versus-host responses after intestinal transplantation. Libraries were prepared by immunoSEQ multiplex PCR; TCRdb keeps only in-frame clonotypes and omits some of them. The sample consists of approximately 20,000 clones, nearly 90% of them appearing once. This specimen consisted of PBMCs, obtained more than 62 days after intestinal transplantation. The receptor set was obtained from a human patient who received an intestinal transplant, so some T cells may come from the graft donor.

In DNA form, the CDR3 reads TGTGCCAGTATCCCCTTTCCCCAGGGGGCGTCTGCGAACACTGAAGCTTTCTTT. Protein sequence: CASIPFPQGASANTEAFF. This chain uses TRBV19 with TRBJ1-1, with TRBD1 matching over 8 bases. Per the germline V gene, CDR1 is LNHDA and CDR2 is SQIVND (reference sequence). Trimming cost V 7 bases and J 1 base; bases outside gene matches: 17. This CDR3 is built from 18 residues.

J is TRBJ2-2 and V is TRBV6-5, with D uncertain. CDR3 length: 15 amino acids. V was trimmed by 2 bases and J by 3 bases, leaving 10 bases between them. From germline, CDR1 is MNHEY and CDR2 SVGAGI. CDR3: CASSYGQPHTGELFF. As DNA, the CDR3 is TGTGCCAGCAGTTACGGGCAGCCTCACACCGGGGAGCTGTTTTTT.